The clone carrying this T cell receptor (beta chain) was seen at least ten times. Its antigen is as yet unknown. The CDR3 has 15 residues. Germline V lookup: CDR1 SGHTA, CDR2 FQGNSA. With V trimmed by 5 bases and J by 7 bases, 7 bases remained unmatched. This specimen belongs to a study of blood T cells in healthy people across ages. Study-wide results and limits: Diversity was higher, and naive CD4+ cells more numerous, in long-lived donors than in aged donors.

Combining a sample-barcoded 5' primer with a J-beta primer mix, a second PCR ran for roughly 7 to 12 cycles. Template switching added a 12-random-nucleotide identifier to every cDNA molecule. Each CDR3 protein gets one entry after TCRdb re-called the 5' RACE reads with MiXCR. The sample carries approximately 810,000 distinct CDR3 sequences, 29% recorded once. This TCR derives from a woman older than 75 in good health. V usage is TRBV7-2 and J usage is TRBJ2-5; 13 nucleotides align to TRBD2. What was sequenced was blood. In DNA form, the CDR3 reads TGTGCCAGCAGCCGTACTAGCGGGGGGGCCGTGACCCAGTACTTC. Translating gives CASSRTSGGAVTQYF.